This entry concerns a single T cell receptor beta chain. The antigen remains unidentified. PCR primers comprised 60 Vbeta and 13 Jbeta primers. Here immunoSEQ multiplex PCR was the method, and the copy in TCRdb shows in-frame clones only, minus some. This table lists roughly 73,000 clones. This specimen belongs to a study of cytomegalovirus exposure and HLA in healthy donors. Study results and caveats: Among immune exposure information, only CMV serostatus was available. Researchers reported that three CMV-associated chains were confirmed in vitro as CMV antigen-specific. In a later analysis, the majority of CMV-associated beta chains seemingly showed HLA restriction.

V shed 5 bases and J 5 bases; nucleotides not matched to a gene: 12. The CDR3 runs to 15 residues. Per the germline V gene, CDR1 is SGHRS and CDR2 is YFSETQ. The chain carries TRBV5-1 and TRBJ2-7; 8 nucleotides line up with TRBD2. The sequencing sample was made of PBMCs. This clonotype was obtained from a man aged 50-59 years in good health and CMV-seropositive. The DNA for the CDR3 is TGCGCCAGCAGTCGGGGGGGAGCGGGAGAACACGAGCAGTACTTC. It yields the protein CASSRGGAGEHEQYF. The whole variable domain, filled in from reference TRBV5-1 and TRBJ2-7, reads KAGVTQTPRYLIKTRGQQVTLSCSPISGHRSVSWYQQTPGQGLQFLFEYFSETQRNKGNFPGRFSGRQFSNSRSEMNVSTLELGDSALYLCASSRGGAGEHEQYFGPGTRLTVT.